This passage covers 28 T cell receptor beta chains from one sample sequenced in a study of blood T cell repertoires in COVID-19. Generated by immunoSEQ multiplex PCR, the TCRdb table keeps only in-frame clones and is missing some. Of more than 65,000 clones in the sample, around 88% were seen once. The sequenced sample consisted of peripheral blood. The receptors shown here come from a man aged 60 to 75 with acute or convalescent COVID-19.

This clone was found once. The V call is TRBV30, the J call TRBJ1-4, with 12 bases aligning to TRBD1. The J segment lost 7 bases and the V segment lost 4 bases, leaving 4 bases of the junction unmatched. The length of the CDR3 is 14 residues. The germline CDR1 and CDR2 sequences are GTSNPN and SVGIG (reference sequence). The CDR3 nucleotides read TGTGCCTGGAAGACGGGACAGGGGGCTGAAAAACTGTTTTTT. Amino acid sequence: CAWKTGQGAEKLFF.

The chain carries TRBV15 and TRBJ2-1; D gene uncertain. This CDR3 region has 14 residues. Germline V lookup: CDR1 LNHNV, CDR2 YYDKDF (reference sequence). V gave up 6 bases and J gave up 8 bases, with 17 bases separating them. CDR3 loop: CATSTLSLRDEQFF. In nucleotides, the CDR3 is TGTGCCACCAGTACGCTCTCTCTCCGCGATGAGCAGTTCTTC.

The chain has TRBV21-1 and TRBJ1-6; the table's D call, TRBD1, was not checked against the DNA. TRBV21-1 is a pseudogene. This CDR3 contains 15 residues. The CDR3 sequence is CASSKDRPLGSPLHF. CDR3 DNA: TGTGCCAGCAGCAAAGACAGGCCTTTAGGTTCACCCCTCCACTTT.

The chain combines TRBV5-1 with TRBJ2-2, with D perhaps matching TRBD1 (5 bases). CDR3 size: 14 residues. CDR1 and CDR2 from the germline V gene are SGHRS and YFSETQ. The V end lost 0 bases, the J end lost 9 bases, and 12 bases lay between the germline ends. The CDR3 here is CASSLEGALRELFF. The CDR3 nucleotides read TGCGCCAGCAGCTTGGAAGGGGCCCTCCGGGAGCTGTTTTTT.

This chain uses TRBV6-2 or TRBV6-3 with TRBJ1-2; D is unresolved. CDR1 and CDR2 (germline): MNHEY, SVGEGT. The CDR3 has 12 amino acids. V was trimmed by 4 bases and J by 3 bases, leaving 6 bases between them. The CDR3 nucleotides are TGTGCCAGCAGTTCAGTGGACTATGGCTACACCTTC. Residues: CASSSVDYGYTF.

The chain joins TRBV6-5 to TRBJ1-5; 8 positions agree with TRBD1. The CDR3 loop spans 15 amino acids. The junction had 4 bases not matched to a gene; V was cut back by 0 bases and J by 6 bases. CDR1 is MNHEY, CDR2 SVGAGI, per germline. The CDR3 region has the DNA TGTGCCAGCAGTTACTCGGGACAGGATGGTCAGCCCCAGCATTTT. Translation: CASSYSGQDGQPQHF.

This chain uses TRBV5-4 with TRBJ1-1; D uncertain. The CDR3 length is 13 residues. V shed 0 bases and J shed 3 bases, with 6 bases lying between them. The germline CDR1 and CDR2 sequences are SGHNT and YYREEE (reference sequence). CDR3 sequence (DNA): TGTGCCAGCAGCTTGGCACCGGACACTGAAGCTTTCTTT. It yields the protein CASSLAPDTEAFF.

The chain is built from TRBV7-7 and TRBJ2-5; 9 bases fit TRBD2. J was trimmed by 0 bases and V by 3 bases; bases with no gene match: 5. The germline V gene has CDR1 SSHAT and CDR2 FNYEAQ (reference sequence). The CDR3 extends over 16 amino acids. The DNA of the CDR3 is TGTGCCAGCAGCTTCGGCCGGACTAGCGACCAAGAGACCCAGTACTTC. Protein sequence: CASSFGRTSDQETQYF. Full variable domain (remainder filled in from reference TRBV7-7 and TRBJ2-5): GAGVSQSPRYKVTKRGQDVTLRCDPISSHATLYWYQQALGQGPEFLTYFNYEAQPDKSGLPSDRFSAERPEGSISTLTIQRTEQRDSAMYRCASSFGRTSDQETQYFGPGTRLLVL.

The V and J genes are TRBV20-1 and TRBJ2-3; 7 positions agree with TRBD2. This CDR3 has 15 residues. Germline V gives CDR1 DFQATT, CDR2 SNEGSKA (reference sequence). V was pared by 3 bases and J by 2 bases, with 8 bases of the junction left unmatched. Written as DNA, the CDR3 is TGCAGTGCTAGTGACGCGGGGGTGATCACAGATACGCAGTATTTT. Amino acids: CSASDAGVITDTQYF.

V usage is TRBV19 and J usage is TRBJ1-5; 8 bases are a match to TRBD1. The V segment lost 5 bases and the J segment 4 bases; nucleotides outside the gene matches: 4. The CDR3 consists of 14 residues. From germline, CDR1 is LNHDA and CDR2 SQIVND (reference sequence). CDR3 sequence (DNA): TGTGCCAGTAGTTCGGACAGGGTGAATCAGCCCCAGCATTTT. It encodes CASSSDRVNQPQHF.

This clone was counted between two and nine times. The V and J genes are TRBV27 and TRBJ1-1; D possibly corresponds to TRBD1 (6 bases). V lost 6 bases and J lost 0, with 14 bases in between. Germline CDR1 MNHEY, CDR2 SMNVEV (reference sequence). The length of the CDR3 is 15 residues. The CDR3 nucleotides are TGTGCCAGCAGCCTTCGGACAGCAGTGAACACTGAAGCTTTCTTT. Translation: CASSLRTAVNTEAFF.

The V gene is TRBV4-2, the J gene TRBJ2-1, with a tentative D call TRBD2 (6 bases). The V gene lost 0 bases and the J gene lost 0 bases, with 12 bases spanning the gap. The CDR3 runs 17 residues. The germline V gene encodes CDR1 LGHNA and CDR2 YNFKEQ. Here the CDR3 DNA reads TGTGCCAGCAGCCAAGATAGAGCGGGTAGCTCCTACAATGAGCAGTTCTTC. This gives the protein CASSQDRAGSSYNEQFF.

The V gene is TRBV3-1 (or the pseudogene TRBV3-2), the J gene TRBJ1-2, with TRBD1 as a possible D gene (6 bases). V lost 2 bases, J lost 7 bases, and 14 bases lay in between. CDR3 size: 14 residues. CDR1 and CDR2 (germline): LGHDT, YNNKEL (reference sequence). CDR3 nucleotides: TGTGCCAGCAGCCAAAGGGGCGCGGACAGTGGCTACACCTTC. Amino acid sequence: CASSQRGADSGYTF.

The genes are TRBV18 and TRBJ1-6; perhaps TRBD1 as D (5 bases). The V gene's germline CDR1 is KGHSH and CDR2 LQKENI. The length of the CDR3 is 15 residues. The V end lost 2 bases, the J end lost 5 bases, and 10 bases lay between the germline ends. The CDR3 reads CASSPGGGDNSPLHF. The CDR3 bases are TGTGCCAGCTCACCAGGGGGAGGGGATAATTCACCCCTCCACTTT. The full variable domain, with the rest looked up from reference TRBV18 and TRBJ1-6, is NAGVMQNPRHLVRRRGQEARLRCSPMKGHSHVYWYRQLPEEGLKFMVYLQKENIIDESGMPKERFSAEFPKEGPSILRIQQVVRGDSAAYFCASSPGGGDNSPLHFGNGTRLTVT.

V is TRBV6-2 or TRBV6-3 and J is TRBJ2-1; 11 positions match TRBD2. Looked up from germline, CDR1 is MNHEY and CDR2 is SVGEGT. The CDR3 consists of 15 residues. V dropped 0 bases and J dropped 9; count of bases not matched to a gene: 4. The CDR3 sequence: CASSYSGTSGGEQFF. CDR3 nucleotide sequence: TGTGCCAGCAGTTACTCAGGGACTAGCGGAGGTGAGCAGTTCTTC.

The chain joins TRBV3-1 (or the pseudogene TRBV3-2) to TRBJ1-2; D is ambiguous. This CDR3 spans 15 amino acids. CDR1 LGHDT and CDR2 YNNKEL come from the germline V gene (reference sequence). Trimming pared 3 bases from V and 2 bases from J, leaving 13 bases between. The CDR3 spells CASSHPSYNNYGYTF. CDR3 nucleotides: TGTGCCAGCAGCCACCCTTCGTACAACAACTATGGCTACACCTTC.

This clone has just one count. The rearrangement joins TRBV15 to TRBJ2-1; no definite D call. This CDR3 has 13 residues. Germline V CDR1 and CDR2: LNHNV, YYDKDF (reference sequence). Trimming took 5 bases from V and 9 from J, leaving 14 bases between them. Written as DNA, the CDR3 is TGTGCCACCAGCCTAGTACTCCGTGGTGAGCAGTTCTTC. It is translated as CATSLVLRGEQFF.

The chain links TRBV4-1 to TRBJ2-7; 8 bases line up with TRBD1. Trimming cost V 0 bases and J 7 bases; bases outside gene matches: 5. CDR3 size: 14 residues. Germline V gene sequence: CDR1 MGHRA, CDR2 YSYEKL. CDR3 nucleotides: TGCGCCAGCAGCCAAGATCAGGGGGCGGGAGAGCAGTACTTC. It encodes CASSQDQGAGEQYF.

This chain joins TRBV29-1 and TRBJ1-2; D is unclear. V was pared by 0 bases and J by 4 bases, with 6 bases between. The CDR3 is made up of 12 amino acids. The germline V gene encodes CDR1 SQVTM and CDR2 ANQGSEA. CDR3 in amino acids: CSVEDLTYGYTF. Written as DNA, the CDR3 is TGCAGCGTTGAAGATCTAACCTATGGCTACACCTTC.

In DNA form, the CDR3 reads TGCAGTGCTAGTCCGACAGGGATGGTGGAGACCCAGTACTTC. Amino acid sequence: CSASPTGMVETQYF. The rearrangement links TRBV20-1 to TRBJ2-5, with 7 bases matching TRBD1. CDR3 length: 14 residues. In germline, CDR1 is DFQATT, CDR2 SNEGSKA (reference sequence). The junction had 9 bases not matched to a gene; V was cut back by 3 bases and J by 5 bases.

This chain links TRBV6-2 or TRBV6-3 with TRBJ1-5, with TRBD1 as a possible D gene (6 bases). Per germline, CDR1 MNHEY and CDR2 SVGEGT. V was clipped by 5 bases and J by 6 bases, with 17 bases between them. CDR3 length: 15 amino acids. The CDR3 loop is CASSRGGGGGQPQHF. The CDR3 nucleotides read TGTGCCAGCAGTAGAGGTGGGGGCGGGGGTCAGCCCCAGCATTTT.

The V and J genes are TRBV7-2 and TRBJ2-5; D remains ambiguous. Trimming took 5 bases from V and 5 from J, leaving 9 bases between them. Germline CDR1 and CDR2: SGHTA and FQGNSA. The CDR3 extends over 12 amino acids. CDR3 nucleotide sequence: TGTGCCAGCAGCCCCACCGAGGAGACCCAGTACTTC. Translation: CASSPTEETQYF.

The chain couples TRBV6-4 to TRBJ2-3; weak D call: TRBD1 (5 bases). Trimming pared 6 bases from V and 1 base from J, leaving 8 bases between. Per germline, CDR1 MRHNA and CDR2 SNTAGT. CDR3 length equals 13 residues. The CDR3 nucleotides are TGTGCCAGCAGCGAACAGGGCACAGATACGCAGTATTTT. Translating gives CASSEQGTDTQYF.

This chain connects TRBV3-1 (or the pseudogene TRBV3-2) to TRBJ2-3, with 9 positions matching TRBD1. The CDR3 is 18 amino acids. Looked up from germline, CDR1 is LGHDT and CDR2 is YNNKEL (reference sequence). The J segment lost 3 bases and the V segment lost 1 base, leaving 11 bases of the junction unmatched. This CDR3 is CASSQVGLGQGETDTQYF. The CDR3 coding sequence is TGTGCCAGCAGCCAAGTTGGACTGGGACAGGGTGAAACAGATACGCAGTATTTT.

This clone appeared once. The chain uses TRBV6-5 and TRBJ2-1; 7 bases agree with TRBD1. The CDR3 contains 13 residues. J was trimmed by 3 bases and V by 8 bases; bases with no gene match: 4. In germline, CDR1 is MNHEY, CDR2 SVGAGI. The CDR3 coding sequence is TGTGCCAGCTCGACAGGGTTCTACAATGAGCAGTTCTTC. As protein: CASSTGFYNEQFF.

The CDR3 region is CASSSLEETQYF. In DNA, the CDR3 is TGTGCCAGCAGCTCCCTCGAAGAGACCCAGTACTTC. The chain employs TRBV12-3 or TRBV12-4 and TRBJ2-5; the D is unclear. V lost 6 bases and J lost 3, with 8 bases in between. This CDR3 has 12 residues.

In its sample, this clone is medium-sized. CDR3 coding DNA: TGTGCCAGCAGTGGTTCCCCAAATGAGCAGTTCTTC. As protein: CASSGSPNEQFF. This chain uses TRBV25-1 with TRBJ2-1, with D hard to call. With 4 bases removed from V and 7 bases from J, the gap between germline ends came to 8 bases. CDR1 and CDR2 from the germline V gene are MGHDK and SYGVNS. This CDR3 comprises 12 residues.

This chain links TRBV6-2 or TRBV6-3 with TRBJ2-1; 7 bases fit TRBD2. The germline gives CDR1 MNHEY, CDR2 SVGEGT. This CDR3 region has 17 residues. Losses at the gene ends were 4 bases for V and 0 bases for J; bases not matched to a gene: 9. This CDR3 reads CASSSPLAENSYNEQFF. Here the CDR3 DNA reads TGTGCCAGCAGTTCTCCTCTAGCGGAGAACTCCTACAATGAGCAGTTCTTC.